This record covers a single T cell receptor beta chain. The assay was immunoSEQ multiplex PCR, and TCRdb's table has in-frame clones only and misses some. Among approximately 15,000 clones listed, 82% were seen once. The J segment lost 5 bases and the V segment lost 5 bases, leaving 15 bases of the junction unmatched. The length of the CDR3 is 19 residues. Germline V gene sequence: CDR1 LNHDA, CDR2 SQIVND (reference sequence). This record comes from a study of OX40 agonist ivuxolimab in advanced cancers. This specimen consisted of CD4+ or CD8+ T cells sorted from blood, obtained in a trial of the OX40 agonist ivuxolimab. This TCR was recovered from an adult with an advanced solid tumor such as melanoma, head and neck, liver or kidney cancer. The gene calls are TRBV19 and TRBJ2-2; 12 nucleotides align to TRBD1. The CDR3 region is CASSAHPRDRGQRTGELFF. The CDR3 DNA sequence: TGTGCCAGTAGTGCACACCCCCGGGACAGGGGGCAGAGGACCGGGGAGCTGTTTTTT.